This T cell receptor (beta chain) was retrieved from a study of cytomegalovirus exposure and HLA in healthy donors. A note on this clone: Its target is unknown.

The CDR3 length is 14 residues. Trimming stripped 2 bases from V and 8 bases from J, with 15 bases between. Germline V gene sequence: CDR1 SGHDT, CDR2 YYEEEE. The PCR used 60 Vbeta and 13 Jbeta primers. Assay used: immunoSEQ multiplex PCR; TCRdb lists only in-frame clones, some missing. The repertoire holds 150,000 to 200,000 clones, with 65% to 85% as singletons. Findings and caveats of the study: Excluded were some V segments that proved indistinguishable, including TRBV6-2 and TRBV6-3.

The chain couples TRBV5-6 to TRBJ2-3; D might be TRBD1 (5 bases). This clonotype was sampled from a man in his sixties in good health and CMV-seronegative. The sequencing sample was made of PBMCs. CDR3 bases: TGTGCCAGCAGCTTTTTTAGTTCTCAGGGTACGCAGTATTTT. This translates into CASSFFSSQGTQYF.